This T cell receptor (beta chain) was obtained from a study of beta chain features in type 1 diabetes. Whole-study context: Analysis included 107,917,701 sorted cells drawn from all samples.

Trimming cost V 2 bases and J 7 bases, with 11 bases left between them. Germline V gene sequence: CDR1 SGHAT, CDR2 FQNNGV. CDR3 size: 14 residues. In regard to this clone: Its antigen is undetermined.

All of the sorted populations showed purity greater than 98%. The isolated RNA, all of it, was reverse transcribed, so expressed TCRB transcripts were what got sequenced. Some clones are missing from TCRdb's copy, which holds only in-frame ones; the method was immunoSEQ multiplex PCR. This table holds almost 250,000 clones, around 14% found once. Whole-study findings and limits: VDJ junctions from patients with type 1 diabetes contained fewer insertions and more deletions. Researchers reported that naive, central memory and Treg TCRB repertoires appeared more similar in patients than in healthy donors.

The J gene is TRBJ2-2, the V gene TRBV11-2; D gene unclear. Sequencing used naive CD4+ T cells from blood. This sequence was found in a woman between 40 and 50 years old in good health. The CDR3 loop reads CASSLPLRIGELFF. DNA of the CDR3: TGTGCCAGCAGCTTACCCTTGCGGATCGGGGAGCTGTTTTTT.